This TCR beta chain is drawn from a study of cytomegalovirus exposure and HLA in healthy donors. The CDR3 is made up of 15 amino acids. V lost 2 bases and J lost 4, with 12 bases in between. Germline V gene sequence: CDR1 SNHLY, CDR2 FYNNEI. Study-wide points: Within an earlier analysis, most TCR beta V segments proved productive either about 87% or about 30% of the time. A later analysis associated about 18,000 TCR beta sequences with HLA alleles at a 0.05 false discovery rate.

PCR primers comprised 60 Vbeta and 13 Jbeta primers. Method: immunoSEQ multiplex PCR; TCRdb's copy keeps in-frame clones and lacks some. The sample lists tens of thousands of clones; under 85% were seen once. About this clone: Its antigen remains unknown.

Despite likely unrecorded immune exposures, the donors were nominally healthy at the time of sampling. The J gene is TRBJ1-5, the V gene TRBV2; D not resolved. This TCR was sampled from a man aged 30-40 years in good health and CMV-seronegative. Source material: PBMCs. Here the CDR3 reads CASSERAQPNQPQHF. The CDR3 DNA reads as TGTGCCAGCAGTGAACGTGCACAGCCGAATCAGCCCCAGCATTTT. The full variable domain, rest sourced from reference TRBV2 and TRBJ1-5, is EPEVTQTPSHQVTQMGQEVILRCVPISNHLYFYWYRQILGQKVEFLVSFYNNEISEKSEIFDDQFSVERPDGSNFTLKIRSTKLEDSAMYFCASSERAQPNQPQHFGDGTRLSIL.